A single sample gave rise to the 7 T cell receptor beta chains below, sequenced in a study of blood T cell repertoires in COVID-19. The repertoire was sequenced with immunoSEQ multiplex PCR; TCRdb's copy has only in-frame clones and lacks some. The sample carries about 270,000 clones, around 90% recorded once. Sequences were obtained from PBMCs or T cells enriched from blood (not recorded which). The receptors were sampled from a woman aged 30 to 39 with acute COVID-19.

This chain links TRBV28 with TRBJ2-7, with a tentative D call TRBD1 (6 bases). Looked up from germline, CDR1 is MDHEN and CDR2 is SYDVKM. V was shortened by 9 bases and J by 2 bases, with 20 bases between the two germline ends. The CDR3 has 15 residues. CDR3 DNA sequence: TGTGCCAGTCCCCCCAGCCAGGGGCGTGCCTACGAGCAGTACTTC. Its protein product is CASPPSQGRAYEQYF.

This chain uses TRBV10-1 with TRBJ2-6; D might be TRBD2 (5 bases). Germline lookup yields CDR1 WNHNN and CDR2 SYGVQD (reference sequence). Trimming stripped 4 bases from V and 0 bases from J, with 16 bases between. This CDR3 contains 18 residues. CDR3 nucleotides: TGCGCCAGCAGTGGCGGGTACTTTCTTCACTCTGGGGCCAACGTCCTGACTTTC. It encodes CASSGGYFLHSGANVLTF.

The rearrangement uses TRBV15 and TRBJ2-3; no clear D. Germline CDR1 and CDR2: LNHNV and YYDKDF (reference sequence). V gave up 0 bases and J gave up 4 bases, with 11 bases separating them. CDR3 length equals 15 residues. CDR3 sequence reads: CATSRDVSPADTQYF. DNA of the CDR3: TGTGCCACCAGCAGAGATGTCTCCCCGGCAGATACGCAGTATTTT.

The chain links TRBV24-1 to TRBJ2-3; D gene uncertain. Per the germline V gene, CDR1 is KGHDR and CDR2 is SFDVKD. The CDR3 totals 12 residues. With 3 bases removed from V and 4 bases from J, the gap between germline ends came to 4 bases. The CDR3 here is CATSDTADTQYF. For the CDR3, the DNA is TGTGCCACCAGTGATACGGCAGATACGCAGTATTTT.

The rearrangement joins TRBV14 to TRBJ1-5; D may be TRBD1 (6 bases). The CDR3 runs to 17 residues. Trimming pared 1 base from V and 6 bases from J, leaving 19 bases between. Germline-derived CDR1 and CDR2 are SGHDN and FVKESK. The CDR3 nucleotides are TGTGCCAGCAGCCAAGTGTCCAGGGGCGCGCATGGTCAGCCCCAGCATTTT. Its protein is CASSQVSRGAHGQPQHF.

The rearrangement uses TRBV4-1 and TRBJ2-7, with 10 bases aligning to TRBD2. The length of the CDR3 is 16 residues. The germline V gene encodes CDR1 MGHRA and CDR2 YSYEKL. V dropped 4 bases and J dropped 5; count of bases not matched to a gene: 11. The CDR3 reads CASSPGPSGSFHEQYF. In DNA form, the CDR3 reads TGCGCCAGCAGCCCCGGGCCTAGCGGGAGTTTCCACGAGCAGTACTTC.

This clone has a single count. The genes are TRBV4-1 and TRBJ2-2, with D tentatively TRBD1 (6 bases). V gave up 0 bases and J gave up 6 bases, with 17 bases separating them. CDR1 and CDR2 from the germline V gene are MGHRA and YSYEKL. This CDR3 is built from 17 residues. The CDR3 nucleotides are TGCGCCAGCAGCCAAGATTTCGGCTGGGGGCAAGCCGGGGAGCTGTTTTTT. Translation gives CASSQDFGWGQAGELFF.